A selection of T cell receptor beta chains follows, all from one sample in a study of shared clonotypes between healthy human individuals. Assay used: immunoSEQ multiplex PCR; TCRdb lists only in-frame clones, some missing. The sample records roughly 2.6 million clones, approximately 94% being singletons. The sample was naive CD4+ T cells sorted from blood. The receptors derive from a man aged 18 to 29 in good health. The CDR3 runs from the conserved cysteine through the conserved F or W. Fields, in order: J gene, clone size, V gene, D gene, CDR3 protein, CDR3 DNA. D genes are given only for firm matches. The size entry is marked missing in some rows and otherwise reads once, few, many or a size class.

TRBJ1-4 | - | TRBV30 | - | CAWGTALIREKLFF | TGTGCCTGGGGGACGGCCCTAATCCGGGAAAAACTGTTTTTT
TRBJ2-1 | - | TRBV5-1 | - | CASSPQELGPYNEQFF | TGCGCCAGCAGTCCCCAGGAGCTGGGCCCCTACAATGAGCAGTTCTTC
TRBJ1-4 | - | TRBV5-4 | TRBD1 | CASSTDRESEKLFF | TGTGCCAGCAGCACTGACAGGGAGAGTGAAAAACTGTTTTTT
TRBJ2-7 | once | TRBV7-9 | TRBD2 | CASSFGMGGISYEQYF | TGTGCCAGCAGCTTCGGTATGGGGGGGATTTCCTACGAGCAGTACTTC
TRBJ1-6 | few | TRBV7-3 | - | CASSLTGGGAGSPLHF | TGTGCCAGCAGCTTAACGGGAGGAGGTGCTGGATCACCCCTCCACTTT
TRBJ1-2 | - | TRBV7-6 | - | CASSPGGAYGYTF | TGTGCCAGCAGTCCGGGGGGAGCCTATGGCTACACCTTC
TRBJ2-5 | - | TRBV29-1 | - | CSVYSLPGLETQYF | TGCAGCGTCTACAGCCTCCCTGGTTTGGAGACCCAGTACTTC
TRBJ1-2 | - | TRBV4-1 | - | CASSQEQGRSSGYTF | TGCGCCAGCAGCCAGGAACAGGGTAGGTCATCGGGCTACACCTTC
TRBJ1-2 | - | TRBV7-9 | TRBD1 | CASSATGTGNVYGYTF | TGTGCCAGCAGCGCTACCGGGACAGGAAACGTCTATGGCTACACCTTC
TRBJ2-1 | once | TRBV4-2 | - | CASSQVLAFEQFF | TGTGCCAGCAGCCAAGTACTAGCCTTTGAGCAGTTCTTC
TRBJ2-1 | - | TRBV11-2 | TRBD1 | CASSLSRWGQGSNEQFF | TGTGCCAGCAGCTTGTCGCGGTGGGGACAGGGGTCGAATGAGCAGTTCTTC
TRBJ1-2 | - | TRBV5-4 | - | CASSLRAPDGSYGYTF | TGTGCCAGCAGCTTGCGGGCCCCGGACGGGAGCTATGGCTACACCTTC
TRBJ2-7 | - | TRBV21-1 | - | CASGLRRQISYEQYF | TGTGCCAGCGGCCTACGGCGGCAAATCTCCTACGAGCAGTACTTC
TRBJ2-1 | once | TRBV30 | - | CAWSEYNEQFF | TGTGCCTGGAGTGAGTACAATGAGCAGTTCTTC
TRBJ2-1 | - | TRBV29-1 | TRBD2 | CSFPPGLAVCSYNEQFF | TGCAGCTTCCCACCGGGACTAGCGGTATGTAGTTACAATGAGCAGTTCTTC
TRBJ1-1 | - | TRBV29-1 | - | CSVEKGHTEAFF | TGCAGCGTTGAAAAAGGGCACACTGAAGCTTTCTTT
TRBJ1-2 | - | TRBV9 | - | CASSAYLGEALGYTF | TGTGCCAGCAGCGCCTACCTCGGGGAAGCTTTGGGCTACACCTTC
TRBJ1-3 | - | TRBV5-1 | - | CASTKEVGSGNTIYF | TGCGCCAGCACCAAGGAAGTGGGTTCTGGAAACACCATATATTTT
TRBJ2-7 | - | TRBV6-5 | - | CASSYSAGPYEQYF | TGTGCCAGCAGTTACTCGGCCGGGCCCTACGAGCAGTACTTC
TRBJ2-5 | few | TRBV7-2 | - | CASSLFWTQETQYF | TGTGCCAGCAGCTTATTTTGGACCCAAGAGACCCAGTACTTC
TRBJ2-1 | - | TRBV2 | TRBD2 | CASKLAESSYNEQFF | TGTGCCAGCAAGCTAGCGGAAAGCTCCTACAATGAGCAGTTCTTC
TRBJ2-3 | - | TRBV6-6 | TRBD2 | CASSRGLAQSTDTQYF | TGTGCCAGCAGCCGAGGACTAGCCCAAAGCACAGATACGCAGTATTTT
TRBJ2-7 | - | TRBV28 | TRBD1 | CASTLGQGPYEQYF | TGTGCCAGCACCCTCGGACAGGGACCCTACGAGCAGTACTTC
TRBJ1-2 | - | TRBV18 | - | CASSPGQIEYGYTF | TGTGCCAGCTCACCCGGACAAATAGAATATGGCTACACCTTC
TRBJ1-1 | - | TRBV28 | - | CASSLPANTEAFF | TGTGCCAGCAGTTTGCCCGCGAACACTGAAGCTTTCTTT
TRBJ2-1 | - | TRBV11-2 | TRBD1 | CASSKGTGAYNEQFF | TGTGCCAGCAGTAAAGGCACAGGGGCCTACAATGAGCAGTTCTTC
TRBJ2-7 | - | TRBV5-1 | - | CASSRTGSGNEQYF | TGCGCCAGCAGCCGAACAGGGTCCGGCAACGAGCAGTACTTC
TRBJ1-5 | once | TRBV10-2 | - | CASSADSNQPQHF | TGCGCCAGCAGTGCGGACAGCAATCAGCCCCAGCATTTT
TRBJ1-1 | - | TRBV7-9 | - | CASSSDMWNTEAFF | TGTGCCAGCAGCTCTGACATGTGGAACACTGAAGCTTTCTTT
TRBJ2-1 | - | TRBV27 | - | CASSFSNEQFF | TGTGCCAGCAGCTTTAGTAATGAGCAGTTCTTC
TRBJ1-5 | once | TRBV5-1 | - | CASRGPNGPQHF | TGCGCCAGCCGGGGACCAAATGGGCCCCAGCATTTT
TRBJ1-1 | - | TRBV18 | TRBD1 | CASSPVTGDTEAFF | TGTGCCAGCTCACCAGTGACAGGGGACACTGAAGCTTTCTTT
TRBJ2-7 | - | TRBV2 | - | CASQDRGPHEQYF | TGTGCCAGCCAGGACCGGGGGCCCCACGAGCAGTACTTC
TRBJ2-1 | once | TRBV2 | TRBD2 | CASSEALAGVSKENEQFF | TGTGCCAGCAGTGAAGCGCTAGCGGGGGTTTCTAAGGAAAATGAGCAGTTCTTC
TRBJ1-6 | - | TRBV5-5 | TRBD1 | CASSFRTGQPTPLHF | TGTGCCAGCAGCTTCCGGACAGGCCAACCAACACCCCTCCACTTT
TRBJ1-4 | - | TRBV28 | - | CASSPLNATNEKLFF | TGTGCCAGCAGCCCCCTAAATGCAACTAATGAAAAACTGTTTTTT
TRBJ1-4 | - | TRBV7-9 | - | CASSLRGGNEKLFF | TGTGCCAGCAGCTTACGGGGGGGAAATGAAAAACTGTTTTTT
TRBJ2-1 | - | TRBV18 | TRBD2 | CASSPKAGGPSYNEQFF | TGTGCCAGCTCACCAAAGGCGGGAGGACCGTCCTACAATGAGCAGTTCTTC
TRBJ2-3 | - | TRBV12-5 | TRBD2 | CASGPSGLAGTDTQYF | TGTGCTAGTGGCCCCTCCGGGCTAGCGGGTACAGATACGCAGTATTTT
TRBJ1-4 | - | TRBV30 | - | CAWSVKAATNEKLFF | TGTGCCTGGAGTGTAAAGGCAGCAACTAATGAAAAACTGTTTTTT
TRBJ2-7 | - | TRBV6-5 | - | CASGSSYEQYF | TGTGCCAGCGGGAGCTCCTACGAGCAGTACTTC
TRBJ2-2 | - | TRBV7-8 | - | CASSLVQNTGELFF | TGTGCCAGCAGCTTAGTTCAGAACACCGGGGAGCTGTTTTTT
TRBJ1-1 | - | TRBV9 | TRBD1 | CASGQGDGTEAFF | TGTGCCAGCGGTCAGGGGGACGGCACTGAAGCTTTCTTT
TRBJ1-5 | - | TRBV27 | - | CASSLFVGDQPQHF | TGTGCCAGCAGTTTATTTGTAGGGGATCAGCCCCAGCATTTT
TRBJ1-2 | - | TRBV28 | - | CASSFGPGFSGGYGYTF | TGTGCCAGCAGTTTCGGTCCGGGGTTTTCAGGAGGCTATGGCTACACCTTC
TRBJ2-3 | - | TRBV11-2 | - | CASSFSGRNTDTQYF | TGTGCCAGCAGCTTTTCCGGGAGAAACACAGATACGCAGTATTTT
TRBJ2-1 | - | TRBV21-1 | - | CASSKAGLAGGPDNEQFF | TGTGCCAGCAGCAAAGCGGGACTAGCGGGAGGGCCTGACAATGAGCAGTTCTTC
TRBJ1-5 | few | TRBV4-3 | TRBD1 | CASSPDREGNQPQHF | TGCGCCAGCAGCCCCGACAGGGAGGGTAATCAGCCCCAGCATTTT
TRBJ2-2 | - | TRBV9 | - | CASSVGMGATGELFF | TGTGCCAGCAGCGTAGGAATGGGAGCCACCGGGGAGCTGTTTTTT
TRBJ2-2 | - | TRBV7-9 | - | CASSKHDTGELFF | TGTGCCAGCAGCAAACATGACACCGGGGAGCTGTTTTTT
TRBJ1-1 | - | TRBV21-1 | - | CASSKVESRTEAFF | TGTGCCAGCAGCAAAGTCGAGTCCAGGACGGAAGCTTTCTTT
TRBJ1-5 | - | TRBV10-2 | - | CASSESPGDQPQHF | TGCGCCAGCAGTGAGTCTCCAGGGGATCAGCCCCAGCATTTT
TRBJ2-2 | - | TRBV30 | - | CAWDGWRAGVALFF | TGTGCCTGGGACGGTTGGAGAGCCGGGGTTGCGCTGTTTTTT
TRBJ1-1 | - | TRBV27 | - | CASSFEKGLAEAFF | TGTGCCAGCAGTTTTGAGAAGGGCTTAGCTGAAGCTTTCTTT
TRBJ2-7 | - | TRBV9 | TRBD2 | CASSERGQSYEQYF | TGTGCCAGCAGCGAGCGGGGGCAGTCCTACGAGCAGTACTTC
TRBJ1-2 | - | TRBV7-8 | - | CASSLAQGNYGYTF | TGTGCCAGCAGCTTAGCGCAGGGAAACTATGGCTACACCTTC
TRBJ2-3 | - | TRBV30 | - | CASGDSYTDTQYF | TGTGCCTCGGGGGACAGCTACACAGATACGCAGTATTTT
TRBJ1-2 | - | TRBV11-2 | TRBD1 | CASSPLRDRGLDYGYTF | TGTGCCAGCAGTCCACTTCGGGACAGGGGATTGGACTATGGCTACACCTTC
TRBJ1-2 | - | TRBV29-1 | - | CSVEWGKYYGYTF | TGCAGCGTTGAGTGGGGGAAATACTATGGCTACACCTTC
TRBJ2-7 | - | TRBV2 | - | CASIPEGGGTYEQYF | TGTGCCAGCATTCCTGAAGGGGGGGGGACCTACGAGCAGTACTTC